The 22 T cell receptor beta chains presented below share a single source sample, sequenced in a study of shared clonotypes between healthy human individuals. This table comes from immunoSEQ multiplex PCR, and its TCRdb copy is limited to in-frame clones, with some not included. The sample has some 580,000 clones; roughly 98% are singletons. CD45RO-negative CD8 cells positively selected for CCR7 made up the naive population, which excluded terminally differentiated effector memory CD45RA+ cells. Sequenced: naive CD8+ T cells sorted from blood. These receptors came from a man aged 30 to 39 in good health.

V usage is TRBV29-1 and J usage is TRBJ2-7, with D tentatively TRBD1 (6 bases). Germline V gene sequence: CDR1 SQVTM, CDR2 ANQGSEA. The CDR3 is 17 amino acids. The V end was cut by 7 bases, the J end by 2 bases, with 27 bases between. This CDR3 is CSATDRHTPKYTYEQYF. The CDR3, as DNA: TGCAGCGCGACGGACAGACACACCCCGAAATACACCTACGAGCAGTACTTC.

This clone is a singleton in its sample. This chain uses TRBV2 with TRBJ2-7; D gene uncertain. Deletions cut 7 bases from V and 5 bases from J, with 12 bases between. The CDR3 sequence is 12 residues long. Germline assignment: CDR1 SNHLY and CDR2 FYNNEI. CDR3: CASTPLGHEQYF. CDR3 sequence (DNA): TGTGCCAGCACCCCATTAGGTCACGAGCAGTACTTC. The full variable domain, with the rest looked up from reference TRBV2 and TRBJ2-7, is EPEVTQTPSHQVTQMGQEVILRCVPISNHLYFYWYRQILGQKVEFLVSFYNNEISEKSEIFDDQFSVERPDGSNFTLKIRSTKLEDSAMYFCASTPLGHEQYFGPGTRLTVT.

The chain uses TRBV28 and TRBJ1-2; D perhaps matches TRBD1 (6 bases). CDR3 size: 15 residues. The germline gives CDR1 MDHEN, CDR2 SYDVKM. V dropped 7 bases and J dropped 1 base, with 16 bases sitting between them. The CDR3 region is CASNYIQGINYGYTF. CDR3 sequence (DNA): TGTGCCAGCAATTATATCCAGGGGATTAACTATGGCTACACCTTC.

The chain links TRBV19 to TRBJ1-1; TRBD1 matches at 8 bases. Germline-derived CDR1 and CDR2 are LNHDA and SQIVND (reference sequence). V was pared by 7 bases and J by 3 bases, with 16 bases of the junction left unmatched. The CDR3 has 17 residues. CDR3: CASTVSRGLKWDTEAFF. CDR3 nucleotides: TGTGCCAGTACTGTCTCCAGGGGGCTGAAATGGGACACTGAAGCTTTCTTT. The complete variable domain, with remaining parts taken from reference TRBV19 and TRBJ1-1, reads DGGITQSPKYLFRKEGQNVTLSCEQNLNHDAMYWYRQDPGQGLRLIYYSQIVNDFQKGDIAEGYSVSREKKESFPLTVTSAQKNPTAFYLCASTVSRGLKWDTEAFFGQGTRLTVV.

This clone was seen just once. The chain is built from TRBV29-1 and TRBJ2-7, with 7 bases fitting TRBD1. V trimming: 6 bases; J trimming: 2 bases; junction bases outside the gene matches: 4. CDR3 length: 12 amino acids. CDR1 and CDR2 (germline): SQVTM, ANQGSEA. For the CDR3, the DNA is TGCAGCGTGGGACAGACAGCCTACGAGCAGTACTTC. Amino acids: CSVGQTAYEQYF.

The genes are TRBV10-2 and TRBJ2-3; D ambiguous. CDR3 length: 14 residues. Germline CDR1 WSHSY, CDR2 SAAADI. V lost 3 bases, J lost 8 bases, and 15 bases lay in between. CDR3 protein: CASSEGSYGVTQYF. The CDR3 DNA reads TGCGCCAGCAGTGAAGGGTCGTATGGTGTTACGCAGTATTTT.

The CDR3 DNA sequence: TGTGCCAGCAGCAAGGGACAGGGATTAAACACCGGGGAGCTGTTTTTT. Translated, it gives CASSKGQGLNTGELFF. This sequence joins TRBV7-9 and TRBJ2-2; the match to TRBD1 covers 9 bases. V dropped 5 bases and J dropped 2; count of bases not matched to a gene: 6. The CDR3 is made up of 16 amino acids. Germline V gene lookup returns CDR1 SEHNR and CDR2 FQNEAQ (reference sequence).

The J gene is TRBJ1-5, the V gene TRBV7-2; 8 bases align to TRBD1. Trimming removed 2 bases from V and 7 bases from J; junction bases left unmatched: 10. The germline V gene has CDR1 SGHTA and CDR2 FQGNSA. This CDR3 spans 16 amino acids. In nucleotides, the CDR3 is TGTGCCAGCAGCTTAATTTCAGGGGGCGCGCGCCAGCCCCAGCATTTT. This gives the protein CASSLISGGARQPQHF.

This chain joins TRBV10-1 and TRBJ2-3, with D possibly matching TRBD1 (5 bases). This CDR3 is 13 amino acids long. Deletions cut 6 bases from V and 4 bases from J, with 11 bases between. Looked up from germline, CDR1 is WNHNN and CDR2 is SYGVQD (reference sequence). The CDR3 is CASSPTVPDTQYF. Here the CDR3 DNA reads TGCGCCAGCAGCCCGACAGTCCCAGATACGCAGTATTTT.

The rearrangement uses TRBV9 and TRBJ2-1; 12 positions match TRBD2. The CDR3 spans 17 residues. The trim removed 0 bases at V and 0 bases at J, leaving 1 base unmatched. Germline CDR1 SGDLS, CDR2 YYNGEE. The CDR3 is CASSVASGRASYNEQFF. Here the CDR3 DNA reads TGTGCCAGCAGCGTAGCTAGCGGGAGGGCCTCCTACAATGAGCAGTTCTTC.

This CDR3 is CASSQDLTGSYEQYF. In DNA, the CDR3 is TGCGCCAGCAGCCAAGACCTGACAGGGTCCTACGAGCAGTACTTC. The chain combines TRBV4-3 with TRBJ2-7; 7 positions match TRBD1. The V gene end was trimmed by 0 bases and the J gene end by 1 base; junction bases not matched to a gene: 3. The CDR3 consists of 15 residues. Germline V CDR1 and CDR2: LGHNA, YSLEER.

In nucleotides, the CDR3 is TGTGCCAGTAGTATCGATCTCGGACTAGCGGGAGACGAGCAGTTCTTC. It is translated as CASSIDLGLAGDEQFF. This sequence joins TRBV19 and TRBJ2-1; 13 bases are shared with TRBD2. This CDR3 contains 16 residues. Germline values: CDR1 LNHDA, CDR2 SQIVND (reference sequence). With 3 bases clipped from V and 10 bases from J, the junction kept 9 bases outside the gene matches.

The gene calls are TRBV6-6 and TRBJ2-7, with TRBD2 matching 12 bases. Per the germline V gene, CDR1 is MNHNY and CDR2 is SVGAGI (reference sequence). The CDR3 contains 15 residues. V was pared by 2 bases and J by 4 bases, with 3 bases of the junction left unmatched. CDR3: CASSYALAGGYEQYF. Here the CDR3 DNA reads TGTGCCAGCAGTTACGCTCTAGCGGGAGGGTACGAGCAGTACTTC.

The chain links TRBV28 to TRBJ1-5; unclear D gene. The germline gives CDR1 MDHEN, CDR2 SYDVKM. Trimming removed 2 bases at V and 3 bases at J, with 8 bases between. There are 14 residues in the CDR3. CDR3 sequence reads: CASSLGSYNQPQHF. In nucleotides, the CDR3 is TGTGCCAGCAGTTTAGGGTCCTACAATCAGCCCCAGCATTTT.

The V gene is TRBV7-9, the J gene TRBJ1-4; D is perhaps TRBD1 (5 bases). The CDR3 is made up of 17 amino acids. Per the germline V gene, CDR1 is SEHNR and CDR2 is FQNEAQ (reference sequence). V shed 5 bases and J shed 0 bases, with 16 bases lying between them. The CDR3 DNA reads TGTGCCAGCAGCCCCTACGGGGGAGAGGCAACTAATGAAAAACTGTTTTTT. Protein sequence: CASSPYGGEATNEKLFF.

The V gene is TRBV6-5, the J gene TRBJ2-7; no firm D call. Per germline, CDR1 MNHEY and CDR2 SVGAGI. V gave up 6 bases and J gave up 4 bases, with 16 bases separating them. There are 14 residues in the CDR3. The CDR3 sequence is CASSFKTARYEQYF. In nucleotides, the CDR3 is TGTGCCAGCAGCTTCAAGACGGCCCGATACGAGCAGTACTTC.

The CDR3 reads CASSQERAYEQYF. The DNA of the CDR3 is TGCGCCAGCAGCCAAGAAAGAGCCTACGAGCAGTACTTC. The rearrangement joins TRBV4-1 to TRBJ2-7, with D unclear. This CDR3 has 13 residues. CDR1 is MGHRA and CDR2 is YSYEKL in the germline V gene. V lost 0 bases, J lost 2 bases, and 5 bases lay in between.

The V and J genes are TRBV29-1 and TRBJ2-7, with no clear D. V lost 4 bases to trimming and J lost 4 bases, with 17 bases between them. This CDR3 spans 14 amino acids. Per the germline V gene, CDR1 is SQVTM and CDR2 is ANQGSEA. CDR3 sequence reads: CSVANTPPEYEQYF. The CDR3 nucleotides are TGCAGCGTTGCAAACACTCCGCCTGAGTACGAGCAGTACTTC.

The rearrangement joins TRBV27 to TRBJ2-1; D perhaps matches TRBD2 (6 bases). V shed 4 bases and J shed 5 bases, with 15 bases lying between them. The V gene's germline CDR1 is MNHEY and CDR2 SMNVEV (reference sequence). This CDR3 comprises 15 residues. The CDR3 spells CASSSRLGLDNEQFF. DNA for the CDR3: TGTGCCAGCAGTTCCCGACTAGGTCTCGACAATGAGCAGTTCTTC.

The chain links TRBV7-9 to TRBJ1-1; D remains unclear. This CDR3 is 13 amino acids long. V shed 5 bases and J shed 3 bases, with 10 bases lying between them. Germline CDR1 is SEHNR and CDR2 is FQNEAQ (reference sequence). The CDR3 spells CASSRSEDTEAFF. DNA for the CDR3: TGTGCCAGCAGCCGGTCGGAAGACACTGAAGCTTTCTTT.

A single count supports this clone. In DNA form, the CDR3 reads TGTGCCAGCAGCGTAGTTGGCATGACGAACACCGGGGAGCTGTTTTTT. Protein product: CASSVVGMTNTGELFF. V is TRBV9 and J is TRBJ2-2, with D unresolved. The CDR3 runs 16 residues. Germline V gene lookup returns CDR1 SGDLS and CDR2 YYNGEE. V lost 0 bases, J lost 0 bases, and 9 bases lay in between. Full variable domain (missing parts from reference TRBV9 and TRBJ2-2): DSGVTQTPKHLITATGQRVTLRCSPRSGDLSVYWYQQSLDQGLQFLIQYYNGEERAKGNILERFSAQQFPDLHSELNLSSLELGDSALYFCASSVVGMTNTGELFFGEGSRLTVL.

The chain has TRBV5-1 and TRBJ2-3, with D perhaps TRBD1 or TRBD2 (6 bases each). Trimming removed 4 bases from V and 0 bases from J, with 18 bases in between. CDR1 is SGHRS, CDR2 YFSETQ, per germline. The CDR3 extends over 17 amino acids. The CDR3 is CASSPYYRDSSTDTQYF. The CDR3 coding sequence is TGCGCCAGCAGCCCCTACTACAGGGACTCTAGCACAGATACGCAGTATTTT. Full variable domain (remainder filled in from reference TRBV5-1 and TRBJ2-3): KAGVTQTPRYLIKTRGQQVTLSCSPISGHRSVSWYQQTPGQGLQFLFEYFSETQRNKGNFPGRFSGRQFSNSRSEMNVSTLELGDSALYLCASSPYYRDSSTDTQYFGPGTRLTVL.